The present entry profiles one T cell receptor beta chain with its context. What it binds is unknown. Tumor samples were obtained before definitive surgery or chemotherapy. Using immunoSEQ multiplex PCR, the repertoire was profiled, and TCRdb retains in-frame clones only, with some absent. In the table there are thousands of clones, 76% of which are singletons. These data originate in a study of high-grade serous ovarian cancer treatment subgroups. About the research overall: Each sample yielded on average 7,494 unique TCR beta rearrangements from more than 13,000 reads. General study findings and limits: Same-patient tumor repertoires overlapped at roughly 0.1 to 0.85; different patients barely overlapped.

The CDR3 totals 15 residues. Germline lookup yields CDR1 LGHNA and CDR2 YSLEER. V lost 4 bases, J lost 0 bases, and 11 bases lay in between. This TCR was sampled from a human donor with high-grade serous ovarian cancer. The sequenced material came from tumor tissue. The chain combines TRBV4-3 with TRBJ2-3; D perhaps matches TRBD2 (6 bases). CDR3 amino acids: CASSLSGSSTDTQYF. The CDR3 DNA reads TGCGCCAGCAGCCTTAGCGGCTCTAGCACAGATACGCAGTATTTT.